This T cell receptor beta chain was obtained from a study of T cell responses to AZD1222 COVID-19 vaccine. Generated by immunoSEQ multiplex PCR, the TCRdb table keeps only in-frame clones and is missing some. Here the sample spans about 120,000 clones, 80% to 90% being singletons. The CDR3 is 14 residues long. Trimming removed 0 bases from V and 3 bases from J, with 5 bases in between. Germline V gene sequence: CDR1 PRHDT, CDR2 FYEKMQ (reference sequence). The rearrangement links TRBV13 to TRBJ1-4, with D possibly being TRBD1 (5 bases). The sample in question was peripheral blood, obtained on day 0 of AZD1222 vaccination. The TCR comes from an adult in good health. The CDR3 protein is CASSLGRANEKLFF. The CDR3 bases are TGTGCCAGCAGCTTAGGCAGGGCTAATGAAAAACTGTTTTTT.